This TCR beta chain was sequenced in a study of T cells in localized non-small cell lung cancer. The repertoire was sequenced with immunoSEQ multiplex PCR; TCRdb's copy has only in-frame clones and lacks some. This sample has around 50,000 clones; around 83% occur once, and the top ten carry 2% to 2.5%. Per germline, CDR1 MNHEY and CDR2 SVGAGI. CDR3 length: 14 residues. The V gene lost 0 bases and the J gene lost 6 bases, with 9 bases spanning the gap. Source: PBMCs, taken before any cancer treatment. The sequence was collected from a man aged 35 to 70 with stage II lung adenocarcinoma. V and J are TRBV6-5 and TRBJ2-1, with D possibly matching TRBD1 (5 bases). The CDR3 loop is CASSYSIQGNEQFF. DNA for the CDR3: TGTGCCAGCAGTTACTCGATCCAGGGCAATGAGCAGTTCTTC.